These T cell receptor beta chains were read from a single sample in a study of CD8 T cells in Susac syndrome. TCRdb called the immunoSEQ multiplex PCR reads again in MiXCR, with one record for every CDR3 protein. The table shows 150,000 or so distinct CDR3 sequences, with 95% occurring only once. The sample consisted of CD4+ T cells from PBMCs. These receptors were collected from a human donor with Susac syndrome. The CDR3 runs from the conserved cysteine through the conserved F or W. A D gene is named only where the DNA matches it firmly. Only some rows state a clone size, as once, few, many or a class for expanded clones.

d_gene: -; v_gene: TRBV9; abundance: -; j_gene: TRBJ1-3; CDR3nt: TGTGCCAGCAGCGTAGCCCCCTTTGACAGCGGAAACACCATATATTTT; CDR3aa: CASSVAPFDSGNTIYF
d_gene: -; v_gene: TRBV5-1; abundance: once; j_gene: TRBJ2-3; CDR3nt: TGCGCCAGCAGCTTGGCCGAGCAAATCACAGATACGCAGTATTTT; CDR3aa: CASSLAEQITDTQYF
d_gene: -; v_gene: TRBV30; abundance: few; j_gene: TRBJ2-3; CDR3nt: TGTGCCTGGAGTGCAGGCAGCACAGATACGCAGTATTTT; CDR3aa: CAWSAGSTDTQYF
d_gene: -; v_gene: TRBV28; abundance: -; j_gene: TRBJ1-2; CDR3nt: TGTGCCAGCAGTGAGGGAATTACTGGCTACACCTTC; CDR3aa: CASSEGITGYTF
d_gene: -; v_gene: TRBV12-3/TRBV12-4; abundance: -; j_gene: TRBJ2-3; CDR3nt: TGTGCCAGCAGGAGAGGAGAAACCGGGACGCAGTATTTT; CDR3aa: CASRRGETGTQYF
d_gene: TRBD1; v_gene: TRBV20-1; abundance: -; j_gene: TRBJ1-2; CDR3nt: TGCAGTGCTAGCCGGGACAGGGTTGCTGGCTACACCTTC; CDR3aa: CSASRDRVAGYTF
d_gene: -; v_gene: TRBV3-1; abundance: -; j_gene: TRBJ2-5; CDR3nt: TGTGCCAGCAGCCAAGGTGTCAGCACAAAGACCCAGTACTTC; CDR3aa: CASSQGVSTKTQYF
d_gene: TRBD1; v_gene: TRBV12-3/TRBV12-4; abundance: -; j_gene: TRBJ2-4; CDR3nt: TGTGCCAGCAGTCCGGGACAGGGGGGTTTTGACATTCAGTACTTC; CDR3aa: CASSPGQGGFDIQYF
d_gene: TRBD1; v_gene: TRBV15; abundance: -; j_gene: TRBJ2-6; CDR3nt: TGTGCCACCAGCAGAGGGGACAGCTACTCTGGGGCCAACGTCCTGACTTTC; CDR3aa: CATSRGDSYSGANVLTF
d_gene: -; v_gene: TRBV18; abundance: -; j_gene: TRBJ2-7; CDR3nt: TGTGCCAGCTCACCAGGACGGCAGACCTACGAGCAGTACTTC; CDR3aa: CASSPGRQTYEQYF
d_gene: -; v_gene: TRBV5-1; abundance: -; j_gene: TRBJ2-2; CDR3nt: TGCGCCAGCAGCTTACAACAGCACACCGGGGAGCTGTTTTTT; CDR3aa: CASSLQQHTGELFF
d_gene: -; v_gene: TRBV7-2; abundance: -; j_gene: TRBJ2-2; CDR3nt: TGTGCCAGCAGCTTAGGTCTGAGAACCGGGGAGCTGTTTTTT; CDR3aa: CASSLGLRTGELFF
d_gene: -; v_gene: TRBV3-1; abundance: -; j_gene: TRBJ1-1; CDR3nt: TGTGCCAGCAGCCAAGGCCCCGGGACTGAAGCTTTCTTT; CDR3aa: CASSQGPGTEAFF